What follows are 31 T cell receptor beta chains derived from one specimen sequenced in a study of CD8 T cells in Susac syndrome. When the RNA was reverse transcribed, random hexamers were used with an input of roughly 0.45 to 1 ug. TCRdb reprocessed the immunoSEQ multiplex PCR reads with MiXCR, giving one entry per CDR3 protein. This table holds under 150,000 distinct CDR3 sequences, roughly 80% found once. The specimen was CD8+ T cells from PBMCs. These receptors all come from a human donor with multiple sclerosis.

The V gene is TRBV5-6, the J gene TRBJ2-7, with 9 bases identical to TRBD2. The CDR3 length is 15 residues. V lost 1 base and J lost 2; bases outside the gene matches: 4. CDR1 is SGHDT and CDR2 is YYEEEE in the germline V gene. The CDR3 here is CASSLRLAGPYEQYV. CDR3 bases: TGTGCCAGCAGCTTGAGGCTAGCGGGACCCTACGAGCAGTACGTC.

Notes on this clonotype: An end of the junction does not agree with germline; a read error may underlie this. J is TRBJ2-5 and V is TRBV7-9; D unresolved. The CDR3 has 15 amino acids. Per the germline V gene, CDR1 is SEHNR and CDR2 is FQNEAQ (reference sequence). The CDR3 loop is CASSLGPDGQATQYF. The CDR3 nucleotides are TGTGCCAGCAGCTTGGGTCCAGACGGCCAAGCGACCCAGTACTTC.

The chain is built from TRBV29-1 and TRBJ1-1; no clear D. The CDR3 runs 13 residues. Looked up from germline, CDR1 is SQVTM and CDR2 is ANQGSEA. The ends were cut back, 4 bases at V and 3 bases at J, with 12 bases in the middle. CDR3 region: CSVGMGDYTEAFF. In DNA, the CDR3 is TGCAGCGTTGGTATGGGTGACTACACTGAAGCTTTCTTT.

The chain recombines TRBV11-2 with TRBJ2-5; 9 bases match TRBD2. Losses at the gene ends were 6 bases for V and 5 bases for J; bases not matched to a gene: 7. Germline V gene data show CDR1 as SGHAT and CDR2 as FQNNGV. This CDR3 comprises 14 residues. The DNA of the CDR3 is TGTGCCAGCAGTTCGATAGCGGGAGAGGAGACCCAGTACTTC. Translating gives CASSSIAGEETQYF.

The V gene is TRBV2, the J gene TRBJ2-7; D gene unclear. V shed 3 bases and J shed 0 bases, with 15 bases lying between them. Germline-derived CDR1 and CDR2 are SNHLY and FYNNEI. The CDR3 totals 16 residues. DNA of the CDR3: TGTGCCAGCAGTGATCAAAGGCAGGCGAGCTCCTACGAGCAGTACTTC. It encodes CASSDQRQASSYEQYF.

The chain carries TRBV12-3 or TRBV12-4 and TRBJ1-5, with D maybe TRBD1 (6 bases). V was cut by 3 bases and J by 2 bases, with 17 bases left in between. The CDR3 runs 17 residues. The CDR3 here is CASSFVGLQGGNQPQHF. CDR3 sequence (DNA): TGTGCCAGCAGTTTTGTAGGTTTACAGGGTGGCAATCAGCCCCAGCATTTT.

The J gene is TRBJ2-2, the V gene TRBV29-1; possible D gene TRBD2, 6 bases. V lost 4 bases and J lost 4, with 13 bases in between. This CDR3 contains 14 residues. Per the germline V gene, CDR1 is SQVTM and CDR2 is ANQGSEA. The CDR3 region has the DNA TGCAGCGTTGCTTCGGGGGTGGGCACCGGGGAGCTGTTTTTT. This sequence encodes CSVASGVGTGELFF.

As regards this clonotype: The CDR3 ends on some other residue instead of the conserved phenylalanine or tryptophan, so this is likely a read error. V and J are TRBV24-1 and TRBJ2-3; the match to TRBD1 covers 9 bases. Trimming cost V 4 bases and J 5 bases; bases outside gene matches: 9. This CDR3 comprises 16 residues. Germline V gives CDR1 KGHDR, CDR2 SFDVKD. The CDR3 DNA sequence: TGTGCCACCAGTGACCCGCCGGGACAGGGAGAAGATACGCAGTATCTT. It specifies CATSDPPGQGEDTQYL.

The rearrangement links TRBV27 to TRBJ2-1; D is ambiguous. The CDR3 loop spans 12 amino acids. Trimming took 3 bases from V and 5 from J, leaving 5 bases between them. Germline-derived CDR1 and CDR2 are MNHEY and SMNVEV (reference sequence). CDR3 DNA: TGTGCCAGCAGTTTTCTCGACAATGAGCAGTTCTTC. Translation gives CASSFLDNEQFF.

A single count supports this clonotype. This rearrangement joins TRBV24-1 to TRBJ2-2; D might be TRBD1 (6 bases). V was pared by 4 bases and J by 4 bases, with 18 bases between. The CDR3 runs to 17 residues. Germline V gene lookup returns CDR1 KGHDR and CDR2 SFDVKD. CDR3 protein: CATSEKQGWGFTGELFF. The CDR3 DNA reads TGTGCCACCAGTGAGAAACAGGGCTGGGGATTCACCGGGGAGCTGTTTTTT.

The CDR3 here is CASSQGDSLSYEQYF. As DNA, the CDR3 is TGTGCCAGCAGCCAAGGGGACAGCCTGTCCTACGAGCAGTACTTC. This rearrangement joins TRBV3-1 to TRBJ2-7; 7 bases align to TRBD1. The CDR3 is 15 residues long. Germline CDR1 is LGHDT and CDR2 is YNNKEL (reference sequence). Trimming removed 1 base from V and 1 base from J; junction bases left unmatched: 4.

J is TRBJ2-1 and V is TRBV11-3; 11 bases match TRBD2. V lost 4 bases to trimming and J lost 6 bases; unmatched junction nucleotides: 14. Per germline, CDR1 SGHNT and CDR2 YENEEA. CDR3 length: 18 residues. The CDR3 sequence is CASSCALTSGIGCNEQFF. The CDR3 DNA sequence: TGTGCCAGCAGCTGCGCCCTGACTAGCGGGATTGGCTGCAATGAGCAGTTCTTC.

The chain carries TRBV7-9 and TRBJ2-5; D unclear. Deletions cut 7 bases from V and 3 bases from J, with 15 bases between. The CDR3 is 14 residues long. Germline CDR1 is SEHNR and CDR2 is FQNEAQ (reference sequence). CDR3 DNA: TGTGCCAGCACCGCAGACCTGGTGGAAGAGACCCAGTACTTC. This encodes CASTADLVEETQYF.

The rearrangement links TRBV5-4 to TRBJ1-1; D perhaps matches TRBD1 (6 bases). This CDR3 is built from 13 residues. Germline loops: CDR1 SGHNT, CDR2 YYREEE (reference sequence). The V end was cut by 0 bases, the J end by 6 bases, with 9 bases between. This chain's CDR3 is CASSLAGGAEAFF. The DNA of the CDR3 is TGTGCCAGCAGCTTGGCCGGGGGCGCTGAAGCTTTCTTT.

This sequence joins TRBV2 and TRBJ1-1; 7 bases agree with TRBD1. In germline, CDR1 is SNHLY, CDR2 FYNNEI. This CDR3 comprises 16 residues. J lost 1 base, V lost 0 bases, and 5 bases had no gene match. CDR3 residues: CASSEAVTGPNTEAFF. The CDR3 bases are TGTGCCAGCAGTGAAGCCGTGACAGGGCCGAACACTGAAGCTTTCTTT.

The chain couples TRBV12-3 or TRBV12-4 to TRBJ2-1; tentative D call: TRBD2 (5 bases). V lost 3 bases, J lost 8 bases, and 14 bases lay in between. The CDR3 length is 14 residues. The CDR3 DNA reads as TGTGCCAGCAGTTTGGAATCGGGATCGGATGAGCAGTTCTTC. Protein sequence: CASSLESGSDEQFF.

The J gene is TRBJ2-2, the V gene TRBV6-5; D gene unclear. CDR1 and CDR2 (germline): MNHEY, SVGAGI. V shed 0 bases and J shed 1 base, with 6 bases lying between them. The CDR3 has 15 amino acids. CDR3 nucleotides: TGTGCCAGCAGTTACTCGAAAGAGAACACCGGGGAGCTGTTTTTT. Translation: CASSYSKENTGELFF.

The chain is built from TRBV2 and TRBJ2-1; TRBD2 matches at 9 bases. The V gene's germline CDR1 is SNHLY and CDR2 FYNNEI. This CDR3 spans 15 amino acids. The V and J ends lost 6 bases and 5 bases, in that order; junction bases with no gene match: 8. The CDR3 here is CASSGGLAVDNEQFF. The CDR3 DNA is TGTGCCAGCAGCGGGGGACTAGCAGTAGACAATGAGCAGTTCTTC.

This clonotype appeared a few times. The chain is built from TRBV7-9 and TRBJ1-4; D is uncertain. Germline CDR1 SEHNR, CDR2 FQNEAQ (reference sequence). Deletions cut 5 bases from V and 10 bases from J, with 20 bases between. There are 15 residues in the CDR3. CDR3 amino acids: CASSPMDGPVRKLFF. Written as DNA, the CDR3 is TGTGCCAGCAGCCCGATGGACGGGCCTGTTCGAAAACTGTTTTTT.

The rearrangement links TRBV12-3 or TRBV12-4 to TRBJ1-4; TRBD1 matches at 7 bases. The CDR3 has 16 amino acids. V shed 3 bases, J shed 2 bases, and the junction held 6 bases outside the gene matches. Here the CDR3 reads CASSFASGGTNEKLFF. The CDR3, as DNA: TGTGCCAGCAGTTTCGCGTCAGGGGGGACTAATGAAAAACTGTTTTTT.

The genes are TRBV11-2 and TRBJ1-4; TRBD1 matches at 8 bases. V shed 4 bases and J 12 bases; nucleotides not matched to a gene: 4. The V gene's germline CDR1 is SGHAT and CDR2 FQNNGV. This CDR3 contains 12 residues. The CDR3 region has the DNA TGTGCCAGCAGCTCGGACAGGGAGGAACTGTTTTTT. The encoded protein is CASSSDREELFF.

A single count supports this clonotype. This chain uses TRBV27 with TRBJ2-7, with D perhaps TRBD1 (5 bases). The germline gives CDR1 MNHEY, CDR2 SMNVEV (reference sequence). V lost 0 bases and J lost 1, with 7 bases in between. The CDR3 consists of 14 residues. In nucleotides, the CDR3 is TGTGCCAGCAGTTTATCATCAGGGTCCTACGAGCAGTACGTC. This codes for CASSLSSGSYEQYV.

V gene TRBV2 combines with J gene TRBJ2-1; 12 bases fit TRBD2. Trimming at V came to 2 bases and at J to 7 bases, leaving 3 bases not matched to a gene. Germline V lookup: CDR1 SNHLY, CDR2 FYNNEI. This CDR3 has 15 residues. Here the CDR3 reads CASSEITSGRNEQFF. In nucleotides, the CDR3 is TGTGCCAGCAGTGAAATTACTAGCGGGAGGAATGAGCAGTTCTTC. Variable domain in full (rest from reference TRBV2 and TRBJ2-1): EPEVTQTPSHQVTQMGQEVILRCVPISNHLYFYWYRQILGQKVEFLVSFYNNEISEKSEIFDDQFSVERPDGSNFTLKIRSTKLEDSAMYFCASSEITSGRNEQFFGPGTRLTVL.

The V call is TRBV5-6, the J call TRBJ2-1, with D uncertain. Germline V gene data show CDR1 as SGHDT and CDR2 as YYEEEE. This CDR3 is 16 amino acids long. Trimming left V 7 bases short and J 0 bases short, with 17 bases between. In DNA form, the CDR3 reads TGTGCCAGCTGTGCATCTTCGGAATCCTCCTACAATGAGCAGTTCTTC. It yields the protein CASCASSESSYNEQFF.

The CDR3 bases are TGTGCCAGCAGCTTAGACGCCCCACCTTCCGGGACTAGCGGGGGGCAAGAGACCCAGTACTTC. Translating gives CASSLDAPPSGTSGGQETQYF. J is TRBJ2-5 and V is TRBV7-6; 15 bases are shared with TRBD2. The V gene's germline CDR1 is SGHVS and CDR2 FNYEAQ. This CDR3 has 21 amino acids. After removal of 1 base from V and 2 bases from J, the junction contained 14 bases not matched to a gene.

This clonotype was found a few times. J is TRBJ2-1 and V is TRBV7-2; a possible D gene is TRBD1 (6 bases). In germline, CDR1 is SGHTA, CDR2 FQGNSA. Trimming stripped 5 bases from V and 10 bases from J, with 12 bases between. This CDR3 region has 12 residues. This CDR3 is CASSLGTREQFF. DNA for the CDR3: TGTGCCAGCAGCCTCGGGACAAGGGAGCAGTTCTTC.

Note on this clonotype: The CDR3 end shows no conserved phenylalanine or tryptophan, and so a read error is likely. This rearrangement joins TRBV9 to TRBJ2-1; D is undetermined. V was pared by 4 bases and J by 3 bases, with 8 bases between. This CDR3 comprises 13 residues. Germline V gene data show CDR1 as SGDLS and CDR2 as YYNGEE. The CDR3: CASSLTHYNEQFL. The CDR3 nucleotides are TGTGCCAGCAGCCTTACTCACTACAATGAGCAGTTCCTC.

This chain links TRBV27 with TRBJ2-1; D gene uncertain. Trimming left V 3 bases short and J 3 bases short, with 9 bases between. The CDR3 runs 14 residues. Germline V gene lookup returns CDR1 MNHEY and CDR2 SMNVEV (reference sequence). Here the CDR3 reads CASSFLDNYNEQFF. DNA of the CDR3: TGTGCCAGCAGTTTCCTTGACAACTACAATGAGCAGTTCTTC.

V is TRBV5-6 and J is TRBJ1-2; tentatively, D is TRBD1 (5 bases). The CDR3 extends over 14 amino acids. V dropped 3 bases and J dropped 3 bases, with 12 bases sitting between them. In germline, CDR1 is SGHDT, CDR2 YYEEEE. CDR3 sequence: CASSWGPEDYGYTF. The DNA for the CDR3 is TGTGCCAGCAGCTGGGGCCCAGAGGACTATGGCTACACCTTC.

This chain connects TRBV7-9 to TRBJ1-4; D is unclear. V was cut by 2 bases and J by 8 bases, with 3 bases left in between. CDR1 and CDR2 (germline): SEHNR, FQNEAQ (reference sequence). CDR3 length: 11 amino acids. CDR3 coding DNA: TGTGCCAGCAGCTTAATAGAAAAACTGTTTTTT. Its translation is CASSLIEKLFF.

This chain connects TRBV27 to TRBJ2-1; 9 bases agree with TRBD1. The CDR3 consists of 15 residues. The germline gives CDR1 MNHEY, CDR2 SMNVEV (reference sequence). After removal of 6 bases from V and 5 bases from J, the junction contained 8 bases not matched to a gene. The CDR3 sequence: CASSPRDRDHNEQFF. The CDR3 nucleotides are TGTGCCAGCAGCCCCCGGGACAGGGACCACAATGAGCAGTTCTTC.